The rows below give T cell receptor beta chains drawn from one sample of a study of blood T cell repertoires in COVID-19. Assay: immunoSEQ multiplex PCR; the TCRdb copy retains only in-frame clones and omits some. The sample consists of a few hundred thousand clones, 87% of them appearing once. Material for sequencing was PBMCs or T cells enriched from blood (not recorded which). These receptors all come from a woman between 45 and 60 years old who had recovered from COVID-19. CDR3s include the opening cysteine and the closing phenylalanine or tryptophan. Each record gives: J gene, clone size, D gene, V gene, CDR3 protein, CDR3 DNA. A D gene is named only where the DNA matches it firmly. Clone size is shown for a subset of rows, as once, few, many or a class of expanded clone.

>TRBJ2-3|.|TRBD2|TRBV7-8
CASSSGWSGARGTDTQYF
TGTGCCAGCAGCTCGGGGTGGAGCGGGGCAAGGGGCACAGATACGCAGTATTTT
>TRBJ2-1|.|.|TRBV10-3
CAISTQGSSYNEQFF
TGTGCCATCAGCACACAGGGAAGCTCCTACAATGAGCAGTTCTTC
>TRBJ1-2|.|.|TRBV2
CASRVEGVGGYTF
TGTGCCAGCAGGGTAGAAGGGGTCGGGGGCTACACCTTC
>TRBJ1-2|.|.|TRBV19
CASNPGGLGYTF
TGTGCCAGTAATCCCGGCGGCTTGGGCTACACCTTC
>TRBJ1-1|.|TRBD1|TRBV4-1
CASSRQGVTDTEAFF
TGCGCCAGCAGCCGTCAGGGGGTGACGGACACTGAAGCTTTCTTT
>TRBJ1-2|.|.|TRBV2
CASNPGLYGYTF
TGTGCCAGCAATCCGGGACTCTATGGCTACACCTTC
>TRBJ2-7|.|.|TRBV24-1
CATSDLHSPLTYEQYF
TGTGCCACCAGTGATTTGCACAGCCCGTTAACCTACGAGCAGTACTTC
>TRBJ2-1|.|.|TRBV5-8
CASSSRTTREQFF
TGTGCCAGCAGCTCCCGTACAACCCGTGAGCAGTTCTTC
>TRBJ1-1|once|.|TRBV5-1
CASSTRSKNTEAFF
TGCGCCAGCAGCACGAGGAGCAAGAACACTGAAGCTTTCTTT
>TRBJ2-6|.|.|TRBV30
CAWGTFSGANVLTF
TGTGCCTGGGGGACATTCTCTGGGGCCAACGTCCTGACTTTC
>TRBJ2-1|.|TRBD2|TRBV15
CATSASGASSYNEQFF
TGTGCCACCAGCGCTAGCGGGGCGAGCTCCTACAATGAGCAGTTCTTC
>TRBJ2-5|.|.|TRBV10-3
CAISPGMEETQYF
TGTGCCATCAGTCCGGGGATGGAGGAGACCCAGTACTTC
>TRBJ1-5|.|.|TRBV5-1
CASSTTGLGNQPQHF
TGCGCCAGCAGCACCACAGGGCTCGGGAATCAGCCCCAGCATTTT
>TRBJ2-5|.|.|TRBV14
CASSQKGRGLETQYF
TGTGCCAGCAGCCAAAAGGGCAGGGGATTAGAGACCCAGTACTTC
>TRBJ2-7|.|TRBD1|TRBV11-2
CASSLGPGQGAHEQYF
TGTGCCAGCAGCTTAGGCCCGGGACAGGGGGCACACGAGCAGTACTTC
>TRBJ2-2|.|TRBD1|TRBV25-1
CASRDPRQGESGELFF
TGTGCCAGCAGAGATCCCCGACAGGGGGAGTCCGGGGAGCTGTTTTTT
>TRBJ1-2|once|.|TRBV7-8
CASTTDKGQVYGYTF
TGTGCCAGCACCACGGACAAGGGACAAGTCTATGGCTACACCTTC
>TRBJ2-3|.|TRBD2|TRBV7-9
CASSPGLAGLAQYF
TGTGCCAGCAGCCCCGGACTAGCGGGGTTGGCGCAGTATTTT
>TRBJ2-2|few|.|TRBV5-1
CASSPSAESAGGELFF
TGCGCCAGCAGCCCATCGGCGGAAAGCGCGGGCGGGGAGCTGTTTTTT
>TRBJ1-2|.|.|TRBV6-1
CASSERVYGYTF
TGTGCCAGCAGTGAACGCGTCTATGGCTACACCTTC
>TRBJ2-5|.|TRBD2|TRBV28
CASSLRTSWRETQYF
TGTGCCAGCAGTTTAAGGACTAGCTGGCGGGAGACCCAGTACTTC
>TRBJ2-6|.|.|TRBV4-1
CASSQWTAGANVLTF
TGCGCCAGCAGCCAATGGACAGCTGGGGCCAACGTCCTGACTTTC
>TRBJ1-1|.|TRBD1|TRBV28
CASSFRGQGGTEAFF
TGTGCCAGCAGTTTCCGTGGACAGGGAGGTACTGAAGCTTTCTTT
>TRBJ1-2|.|.|TRBV6-5
CASKQSSLGYTF
TGTGCCAGCAAACAATCCTCCCTGGGCTACACCTTC
>TRBJ1-4|.|TRBD1|TRBV27
CASSFSTGGFEKLFF
TGTGCCAGCAGTTTCTCGACAGGGGGCTTTGAAAAACTGTTTTTT
>TRBJ1-2|.|TRBD1|TRBV4-3
CASSRVFGGGQGEADGYTF
TGCGCCAGCAGCCGAGTGTTTGGGGGGGGACAGGGCGAGGCGGATGGCTACACCTTC
>TRBJ1-2|.|.|TRBV2
CASTRVYGYTF
TGTGCCAGCACACGGGTCTACGGCTACACCTTC
>TRBJ1-2|.|.|TRBV27
CASSLSMGALPGSYTF
TGTGCCAGCAGTTTATCAATGGGGGCGCTTCCTGGGAGCTACACCTTC
>TRBJ1-1|.|.|TRBV2
CASTGQLNTEAFF
TGTGCCAGCACAGGACAGTTGAACACTGAAGCTTTCTTT
>TRBJ1-3|few|.|TRBV5-5
CASSLVRSGNTIYF
TGTGCCAGCAGCTTGGTGCGGTCTGGAAACACCATATATTTT
>TRBJ1-5|.|TRBD1|TRBV7-2
CASSRTGGPVGAQHF
TGTGCCAGCAGCCGGACAGGGGGGCCCGTGGGAGCCCAGCATTTT
>TRBJ2-1|.|.|TRBV30
CAWRYQYGEQFF
TGTGCCTGGAGATACCAATACGGTGAGCAGTTCTTC
>TRBJ2-1|few|.|TRBV4-1
CASSQSEASYNEQFF
TGCGCCAGCAGCCAATCAGAGGCCTCCTACAATGAGCAGTTCTTC
>TRBJ1-2|few|TRBD1|TRBV5-1
CASKRVPGQGKVGYTF
TGCGCCAGTAAAAGAGTACCGGGACAGGGGAAAGTTGGCTACACCTTC
>TRBJ2-3|.|.|TRBV4-1
CASSQRTQGTDTQYF
TGCGCCAGCAGCCAAAGAACGCAGGGAACAGATACGCAGTATTTT
>TRBJ2-7|.|.|TRBV28
CASSLSGTYEQYF
TGTGCCAGCAGTTTGTCGGGGACCTACGAGCAGTACTTC
>TRBJ1-2|.|.|TRBV19
CASKMSGRNYGYTF
TGTGCCAGTAAAATGTCAGGCCGTAACTATGGCTACACCTTC
>TRBJ1-5|.|.|TRBV5-1
CASSPGQGGQPQHF
TGCGCCAGCAGCCCGGGGCAGGGAGGTCAGCCCCAGCATTTT
>TRBJ2-1|.|TRBD2|TRBV7-2
CASSTGTSGYGDEQFF
TGTGCCAGCAGCACTGGGACTAGCGGTTATGGCGACGAGCAGTTCTTC
>TRBJ1-2|.|.|TRBV5-1
CASSGSGANYGYTF
TGCGCCAGCAGCGGATCAGGGGCTAACTATGGCTACACCTTC